Listed below are T cell receptor beta chains from one sample, sequenced in a study of PD-L1 blockade in urothelial cancer. Here immunoSEQ multiplex PCR was the method, and the copy in TCRdb shows in-frame clones only, minus some. The sample has 130,000 or so clones, less than 85% seen once; the top ten hold about 2.9%. Sequencing was performed on PBMCs, taken around atezolizumab (anti-PD-L1) treatment. The receptors here all came from a man between 45 and 60 years old with urothelial cancer. Each CDR3 is given with its conserved first and last residue. The D gene is left open where the match is weak. Clone size is shown for a subset of rows, as once, few, many or a class of expanded clone.

V	J	size	D	CDR3	DNA
TRBV15	TRBJ2-5	NA	NA	CATSRHRAQETQYF	TGTGCCACCAGCAGACACAGGGCCCAAGAGACCCAGTACTTC
TRBV5-1	TRBJ2-1	NA	TRBD2	CASSLDSGRASGNEQFF	TGCGCCAGCAGCTTAGACAGCGGGAGGGCCTCCGGTAATGAGCAGTTCTTC
TRBV9	TRBJ2-3	NA	TRBD2	CASSSRTSGADTQYF	TGTGCCAGCAGCTCCCGGACTAGCGGTGCAGATACGCAGTATTTT
TRBV27	TRBJ1-6	NA	TRBD1	CASSPQGLGNSPLHF	TGTGCCAGCAGTCCACAGGGGCTCGGGAATTCACCCCTCCACTTT
TRBV28	TRBJ2-4	NA	TRBD1	CASSPRGTTKNIQYF	TGTGCCAGCAGCCCCAGGGGGACAACCAAAAACATTCAGTACTTC
TRBV30	TRBJ2-3	NA	TRBD2	CAWSAIPFLGGEGDTQYF	TGTGCCTGGAGTGCCATCCCCTTTTTGGGAGGGGAAGGGGATACGCAGTATTTT
TRBV13	TRBJ1-6	once	NA	CASSQAYNSPLHF	TGTGCCAGCAGCCAGGCCTATAATTCACCCCTCCACTTT
TRBV15	TRBJ1-3	NA	NA	CATSSSAVSGNTIYF	TGTGCCACCAGCAGCAGTGCGGTGTCTGGAAACACCATATATTTT
TRBV15	TRBJ2-7	NA	NA	CATSRAGNEQYF	TGTGCCACCAGCAGAGCCGGGAACGAGCAGTACTTC
TRBV27	TRBJ1-1	NA	NA	CASSLYGPHMNTEAFF	TGTGCCAGCAGTTTATATGGGCCCCACATGAACACTGAAGCTTTCTTT
TRBV28	TRBJ2-1	NA	TRBD1	CASSLLSSGQGVRQFF	TGTGCCAGCAGTTTACTTAGTTCGGGGCAGGGGGTGAGGCAGTTCTTC
TRBV6-6	TRBJ2-4	NA	TRBD2	CASSRVGRENIQYF	TGTGCCAGCAGTCGAGTTGGGAGGGAAAACATTCAGTACTTC
TRBV4-1	TRBJ2-1	NA	NA	CASSQDPSSNEQFF	TGCGCCAGCAGCCAAGACCCTAGCTCCAATGAGCAGTTCTTC
TRBV18	TRBJ2-3	NA	TRBD1	CASSSRDRGNTQYF	TGTGCCAGTTCGTCCCGGGACAGGGGAAATACGCAGTATTTT
TRBV10-1	TRBJ2-1	NA	NA	CASSTKQTGLYGEQFF	TGCGCCAGCAGTACTAAACAAACAGGTCTATATGGTGAGCAGTTCTTC
TRBV19	TRBJ2-1	NA	TRBD2	CASRDGTSNNEQFF	TGTGCCAGTAGGGACGGGACTAGCAACAATGAGCAGTTCTTC
TRBV19	TRBJ2-1	NA	NA	CASSMTKLSYSYNEQFF	TGTGCCAGTAGTATGACTAAGCTGTCTTACTCCTACAATGAGCAGTTCTTC
TRBV9	TRBJ2-3	NA	NA	CASSVDSFTDTQYF	TGTGCCAGCAGCGTTGACAGCTTCACAGATACGCAGTATTTT
TRBV18	TRBJ2-7	once	TRBD2	CASSPLGSGDYEQYF	TGTGCCAGCTCACCACTAGGTAGCGGGGATTACGAGCAGTACTTC
TRBV5-1	TRBJ2-3	NA	NA	CASRGLAVTDTQYF	TGCGCCAGCAGGGGCCTAGCTGTTACAGATACGCAGTATTTT
TRBV5-1	TRBJ2-5	NA	NA	CASSLLAYQETQYF	TGCGCCAGCAGCTTGCTAGCGTACCAAGAGACCCAGTACTTC
TRBV19	TRBJ2-1	NA	TRBD2	CASARATSGYNEQFF	TGTGCCAGTGCGAGGGCGACTAGCGGGTATAATGAGCAGTTCTTC
TRBV10-1	TRBJ1-2	NA	NA	CRPRYSNYGYTF	TGCCGGCCACGTTACAGCAACTATGGCTACACCTTC
TRBV15	TRBJ2-5	few	NA	CATSRGLQSRDETQYF	TGTGCCACCAGCAGAGGTTTACAGTCCCGTGATGAGACCCAGTACTTC
TRBV9	TRBJ1-2	NA	NA	CASSEQQGGYGYTF	TGTGCCAGCAGCGAACAACAGGGTGGCTATGGCTACACCTTC
TRBV11-1	TRBJ2-3	NA	NA	CASSLSPSADTQYF	TGTGCCAGCAGCCTCTCTCCCAGCGCAGATACGCAGTATTTT
TRBV28	TRBJ2-7	NA	NA	CASSRSYEQYF	TGTGCCAGCAGTCGCTCCTACGAGCAGTACTTC
TRBV9	TRBJ2-7	NA	TRBD2	CASSVGLASYEQYF	TGTGCCAGCAGCGTAGGACTAGCTTCCTACGAGCAGTACTTC
TRBV5-1	TRBJ2-7	NA	NA	CASSSSQAYEQYF	TGCGCCAGCAGCTCCTCACAGGCCTACGAGCAGTACTTC
TRBV5-4	TRBJ1-2	NA	TRBD1	CASSEIQGSYGYTF	TGTGCCAGCAGTGAAATACAGGGGAGCTATGGCTACACCTTC
TRBV5-6	TRBJ2-3	NA	NA	CASSRYELTGTDTQYF	TGTGCCAGCAGCCGATACGAACTCACTGGCACAGATACGCAGTATTTT
TRBV4-1	TRBJ2-1	NA	TRBD2	CASSPGLGRYNEQFF	TGCGCCAGCAGCCCGGGACTAGGACGGTACAATGAGCAGTTCTTC
TRBV9	TRBJ2-1	NA	TRBD2	CASSQRGTSGSNEQFF	TGTGCCAGCAGCCAGAGAGGGACTAGCGGGAGCAATGAGCAGTTCTTC
TRBV5-4	TRBJ2-1	medium-sized	TRBD1	CASSLRGQGTHEQFF	TGTGCCAGCAGCTTAAGGGGACAGGGAACCCATGAGCAGTTCTTC
TRBV7-8	TRBJ1-6	once	NA	CASSLGDGVGSPLHF	TGTGCCAGCAGCTTGGGTGACGGGGTTGGTTCACCCCTCCACTTT